Listed here are 5 T cell receptor beta chains from one sample, sequenced in a study of glioma-infiltrating T cells after dendritic cell vaccination. Time point noted: after dendritic cell vaccination, including at tumor progression/relapse. TCRdb's copy holds only in-frame clones and misses some; the assay was immunoSEQ multiplex PCR. The table shows around 78,000 clones, with around 86% occurring only once. The sequencing here drew on blood, taken after dendritic cell vaccination. The receptors were sampled from a human donor with glioblastoma.

The genes are TRBV5-1 and TRBJ2-6, with 8 bases that match TRBD2. With 2 bases clipped from V and 3 bases from J, the junction kept 13 bases outside the gene matches. The CDR3 is 19 residues long. Per germline, CDR1 SGHRS and CDR2 YFSETQ. The CDR3 sequence is CASSFPGGAKVSGANVLTF. The CDR3 region has the DNA TGCGCCAGCAGCTTCCCGGGAGGGGCGAAAGTAAGTGGGGCCAACGTCCTGACTTTC.

This clone is a singleton in its sample. V usage is TRBV18 and J usage is TRBJ2-3; 8 nucleotides align to TRBD2. The CDR3 consists of 16 residues. V was clipped by 1 base and J by 0 bases; unmatched bases: 3. CDR1 and CDR2 from the germline V gene are KGHSH and LQKENI. The CDR3 is CASSPLAGGSTDTQYF. The CDR3 DNA sequence: TGTGCCAGCTCACCACTCGCGGGAGGCAGCACAGATACGCAGTATTTT.

The chain links TRBV29-1 to TRBJ1-1; 7 bases fit TRBD1. Germline values: CDR1 SQVTM, CDR2 ANQGSEA. This CDR3 region has 14 residues. V lost 4 bases and J lost 2; bases outside the gene matches: 7. CDR3: CSVGEGADNTEAFF. For the CDR3, the DNA is TGCAGCGTTGGAGAGGGGGCAGACAACACTGAAGCTTTCTTT.

The chain carries TRBV6-1 and TRBJ2-1, with D maybe TRBD1 (5 bases). This CDR3 has 14 amino acids. The V end was cut by 4 bases, the J end by 7 bases, with 14 bases between. Per germline, CDR1 MNHNS and CDR2 SASEGT. CDR3: CASSVRGAGNEQFF. In DNA form, the CDR3 reads TGTGCCAGCAGTGTTAGGGGCGCTGGGAATGAGCAGTTCTTC.

The rearrangement joins TRBV7-2 to TRBJ1-1; the match to TRBD1 covers 7 bases. CDR1 and CDR2 from the germline V gene are SGHTA and FQGNSA. With 5 bases clipped from V and 1 base from J, the junction kept 7 bases outside the gene matches. The CDR3 is 15 residues long. The CDR3 region is CASSPRTGGNTEAFF. CDR3 DNA sequence: TGTGCCAGCAGCCCCCGGACAGGAGGGAACACTGAAGCTTTCTTT. Supplemented by reference TRBV7-2 and TRBJ1-1, the full variable domain reads GAGVSQSPSNKVTEKGKDVELRCDPISGHTALYWYRQSLGQGLEFLIYFQGNSAPDKSGLPSDRFSAERTGGSVSTLTIQRTQQEDSAVYLCASSPRTGGNTEAFFGQGTRLTVV.